One sample yielded the 24 T cell receptor beta chains listed below, sequenced in a study of cytomegalovirus exposure and HLA in healthy donors. TCRdb's copy holds only in-frame clones and misses some; the assay was immunoSEQ multiplex PCR. In the table there are about 120,000 clones, around 87% of which are singletons. Input material: PBMCs. The receptors here all came from a woman between 18 and 29 years old in good health and CMV-seropositive.

Here the CDR3 DNA reads TGTGCCACCAGCAGAACCACAGGGTCCGGCTACACCTTC. Translated, it gives CATSRTTGSGYTF. The V call is TRBV15, the J call TRBJ1-2, with D possibly being TRBD1 (6 bases). The V gene's germline CDR1 is LNHNV and CDR2 YYDKDF (reference sequence). The CDR3 runs 13 residues. Trimming stripped 2 bases from V and 8 bases from J, with 12 bases between.

The chain joins TRBV19 to TRBJ2-7; 10 positions agree with TRBD1. Germline V gene lookup returns CDR1 LNHDA and CDR2 SQIVND (reference sequence). J lost 4 bases, V lost 5 bases, and 5 bases had no gene match. The CDR3 runs 14 residues. CDR3 nucleotides: TGTGCCAGTAGTGCGGGGACAGGGGCGTACGAGCAGTACTTC. Its protein is CASSAGTGAYEQYF.

V gene TRBV25-1 combines with J gene TRBJ1-1; TRBD1 might be the D (5 bases). CDR3 length: 15 residues. Per germline, CDR1 MGHDK and CDR2 SYGVNS. Deletions cut 1 base from V and 5 bases from J, with 14 bases between. The CDR3: CASSESAGGTTEAFF. CDR3 DNA: TGTGCCAGCAGTGAATCAGCCGGGGGAACAACTGAAGCTTTCTTT.

The V and J genes are TRBV7-6 and TRBJ2-1, with D tentatively TRBD2 (5 bases). The CDR3 consists of 15 residues. With 2 bases removed from V and 0 bases from J, the gap between germline ends came to 8 bases. Looked up from germline, CDR1 is SGHVS and CDR2 is FNYEAQ. The CDR3 DNA reads as TGTGCCAGCAGCTTAAGCGGACGCTCCTACAATGAGCAGTTCTTC. Residues: CASSLSGRSYNEQFF. The full variable domain, completed using reference TRBV7-6 and TRBJ2-1, is GAGVSQSPRYKVTKRGQDVALRCDPISGHVSLYWYRQALGQGPEFLTYFNYEAQQDKSGLPNDRFSAERPEGSISTLTIQRTEQRDSAMYRCASSLSGRSYNEQFFGPGTRLTVL.

V usage is TRBV5-1 and J usage is TRBJ2-1; 8 nucleotides line up with TRBD1. V lost 4 bases and J lost 6; bases outside the gene matches: 9. Per the germline V gene, CDR1 is SGHRS and CDR2 is YFSETQ. CDR3 size: 15 residues. The CDR3 DNA reads as TGCGCCAGCAGCGCCCGGACAGGGTTGAGCAATGAGCAGTTCTTC. Translating gives CASSARTGLSNEQFF.

The CDR3: CASSPTDRGPNTEAFF. DNA of the CDR3: TGTGCCAGCAGCCCCACGGACAGGGGGCCGAACACTGAAGCTTTCTTT. The chain links TRBV7-9 to TRBJ1-1; 11 bases match TRBD1. The length of the CDR3 is 16 residues. V trimming: 5 bases; J trimming: 1 base; junction bases outside the gene matches: 6. Germline assignment: CDR1 SEHNR and CDR2 FQNEAQ (reference sequence). Full variable domain (missing parts from reference TRBV7-9 and TRBJ1-1): DTGVSQNPRHKITKRGQNVTFRCDPISEHNRLYWYRQTLGQGPEFLTYFQNEAQLEKSRLLSDRFSAERPKGSFSTLEIQRTEQGDSAMYLCASSPTDRGPNTEAFFGQGTRLTVV.

This chain joins TRBV19 and TRBJ1-5; the D gene is possibly TRBD1 (6 bases). This CDR3 region has 15 residues. V was trimmed by 3 bases and J by 0 bases, leaving 9 bases between them. Germline-derived CDR1 and CDR2 are LNHDA and SQIVND (reference sequence). The CDR3 DNA sequence: TGTGCCAGTAGTATGGGACACGTTAGCAATCAGCCCCAGCATTTT. Translating it yields CASSMGHVSNQPQHF.

The rearrangement uses TRBV11-2 and TRBJ1-1; the D gene is possibly TRBD1 (5 bases). The CDR3 contains 13 residues. The germline CDR1 and CDR2 sequences are SGHAT and FQNNGV. V dropped 1 base and J dropped 6 bases, with 9 bases sitting between them. The CDR3 sequence is CASSLVAGPEAFF. CDR3 nucleotide sequence: TGTGCCAGCAGCTTAGTAGCGGGGCCTGAAGCTTTCTTT.

The chain links TRBV10-2 to TRBJ2-2; tentative D call: TRBD1 (6 bases). V lost 7 bases and J 2 bases, leaving 14 bases between the germline ends. The CDR3 is made up of 15 amino acids. Germline CDR1 WSHSY, CDR2 SAAADI. The CDR3 here is CASKEPQGNTGELFF. The CDR3 nucleotides are TGCGCCAGCAAGGAGCCACAGGGAAACACCGGGGAGCTGTTTTTT.

The genes are TRBV7-9 and TRBJ1-4; D not certain. Trimming left V 5 bases short and J 8 bases short, with 27 bases between. This CDR3 has 18 amino acids. Germline lookup yields CDR1 SEHNR and CDR2 FQNEAQ (reference sequence). In DNA, the CDR3 is TGTGCCAGCAGCCGACTCAGCCAGACCGGGAAAGGCGACGAAAAACTGTTTTTT. This encodes CASSRLSQTGKGDEKLFF.

This chain uses TRBV19 with TRBJ2-7; 10 nucleotides agree with TRBD1. This CDR3 region has 15 residues. Germline V gene lookup returns CDR1 LNHDA and CDR2 SQIVND (reference sequence). The V segment lost 5 bases and the J segment 4 bases; nucleotides outside the gene matches: 8. This CDR3 is CASSQRQGALYEQYF. The CDR3 DNA reads TGTGCCAGTAGTCAGAGACAGGGGGCGCTTTACGAGCAGTACTTC.

The V and J genes are TRBV13 and TRBJ1-2, with 12 bases matching TRBD1. The V gene's germline CDR1 is PRHDT and CDR2 FYEKMQ (reference sequence). CDR3 length equals 19 residues. J gave up 8 bases and V 3 bases, and 19 bases lay outside the gene matches. CDR3 in amino acids: CASSFRSSSPGQGAGGYTF. As DNA, the CDR3 is TGTGCCAGCAGCTTTAGATCTAGCTCACCGGGACAGGGGGCTGGAGGCTACACCTTC.

The chain combines TRBV5-6 with TRBJ2-5; TRBD1 aligns across 9 bases. Trimming removed 6 bases from V and 5 bases from J; junction bases left unmatched: 17. The CDR3 runs to 17 residues. CDR1 is SGHDT, CDR2 YYEEEE, per germline. The CDR3 reads CASTPSSRDRVRETQYF. As DNA, the CDR3 is TGTGCCAGCACCCCATCCTCGCGGGACAGGGTGCGGGAGACCCAGTACTTC.

The rearrangement uses TRBV29-1 and TRBJ2-1, with TRBD1 identical over 9 bases. V shed 8 bases, J shed 1 base, and the junction held 3 bases outside the gene matches. CDR1 SQVTM and CDR2 ANQGSEA come from the germline V gene. The CDR3 covers 13 residues. The CDR3 here is CSSGTGSYNEQFF. CDR3 coding DNA: TGCAGCTCCGGGACAGGGTCCTACAATGAGCAGTTCTTC.

The chain joins TRBV7-6 to TRBJ1-2; 10 nucleotides align to TRBD1. The V and J ends lost 0 bases and 7 bases, in that order; junction bases with no gene match: 2. This CDR3 has 14 amino acids. Germline values: CDR1 SGHVS, CDR2 FNYEAQ. The CDR3 bases are TGTGCCAGCAGCTTAGCGAGGACAGGGGGTGGCTACACCTTC. This codes for CASSLARTGGGYTF.

The V gene is TRBV19, the J gene TRBJ1-5, with 9 nucleotides matching TRBD1. CDR3 length: 17 amino acids. CDR1 and CDR2 (germline): LNHDA, SQIVND (reference sequence). J was trimmed by 0 bases and V by 6 bases; bases with no gene match: 9. The CDR3 sequence is CASSPLGTGYSNQPQHF. The DNA of the CDR3 is TGTGCCAGTAGCCCACTCGGGACAGGGTATAGCAATCAGCCCCAGCATTTT. Full variable domain (outside the CDR3, taken from reference TRBV19 and TRBJ1-5): DGGITQSPKYLFRKEGQNVTLSCEQNLNHDAMYWYRQDPGQGLRLIYYSQIVNDFQKGDIAEGYSVSREKKESFPLTVTSAQKNPTAFYLCASSPLGTGYSNQPQHFGDGTRLSIL.

The V gene is TRBV5-5, the J gene TRBJ2-2; 7 positions agree with TRBD1. Germline loops: CDR1 SGHKS, CDR2 YYEKEE (reference sequence). The ends lost 1 base at V and 0 bases at J; junction bases unmatched: 6. The CDR3 runs to 17 residues. DNA of the CDR3: TGTGCCAGCAGCTTGTCATCCGGGACAGCGAACACCGGGGAGCTGTTTTTT. As protein: CASSLSSGTANTGELFF.

This chain's CDR3 is CASSYSVVWSTEKLFF. In nucleotides, the CDR3 is TGTGCCAGCAGTTACTCGGTAGTATGGTCAACTGAAAAACTGTTTTTT. This rearrangement joins TRBV6-5 to TRBJ1-4; D call uncertain. The germline V and J ends were trimmed by 0 bases and 7 bases, with 15 bases remaining between them. Per the germline V gene, CDR1 is MNHEY and CDR2 is SVGAGI. There are 16 residues in the CDR3.

The V gene is TRBV5-1, the J gene TRBJ2-7; no clear D gene. The V gene's germline CDR1 is SGHRS and CDR2 YFSETQ. The V gene lost 1 base and the J gene lost 0 bases, with 14 bases spanning the gap. This CDR3 contains 16 residues. The CDR3 region is CASSLISTRSSYEQYF. In DNA, the CDR3 is TGCGCCAGCAGCTTGATTTCCACACGGAGCTCCTACGAGCAGTACTTC.

This chain connects TRBV9 to TRBJ2-6; TRBD1 might be the D (5 bases). CDR3 length equals 17 residues. Germline loops: CDR1 SGDLS, CDR2 YYNGEE. The V end lost 0 bases, the J end lost 1 base, and 11 bases lay between the germline ends. The CDR3 sequence is CASSVGARVSGANVLTF. The CDR3 DNA sequence: TGTGCCAGCAGCGTAGGGGCCAGGGTATCTGGGGCCAACGTCCTGACTTTC.

The chain couples TRBV5-1 to TRBJ1-5; possibly TRBD1 for D (5 bases). Trimming stripped 3 bases from V and 1 base from J, with 17 bases between. There are 17 residues in the CDR3. The germline V gene has CDR1 SGHRS and CDR2 YFSETQ. This CDR3 reads CASSWAIQGGSNQPQHF. The CDR3 DNA reads as TGCGCCAGCAGCTGGGCAATCCAGGGTGGGAGCAATCAGCCCCAGCATTTT.

This chain links TRBV13 with TRBJ1-6; D uncertain. CDR3 length: 15 residues. Looked up from germline, CDR1 is PRHDT and CDR2 is FYEKMQ (reference sequence). V lost 7 bases to trimming and J lost 0 bases, with 10 bases between them. CDR3 coding DNA: TGTGCCAGCAAAGTACAGAGCTCCTATAATTCACCCCTCCACTTT. It encodes CASKVQSSYNSPLHF. Variable domain in full (rest from reference TRBV13 and TRBJ1-6): AAGVIQSPRHLIKEKRETATLKCYPIPRHDTVYWYQQGPGQDPQFLISFYEKMQSDKGSIPDRFSAQQFSDYHSELNMSSLELGDSALYFCASKVQSSYNSPLHFGNGTRLTVT.

The chain recombines TRBV4-1 with TRBJ2-1, with 8 bases identical to TRBD2. The germline gives CDR1 MGHRA, CDR2 YSYEKL. This CDR3 contains 14 residues. Trimming took 4 bases from V and 7 from J; bases not matched to a gene: 6. The CDR3 DNA reads as TGCGCCAGCAGCCCGCAGCGGGAGATTAATGAGCAGTTCTTC. As protein: CASSPQREINEQFF.

The chain uses TRBV2 and TRBJ1-2; weak D call: TRBD1 (6 bases). This CDR3 comprises 12 residues. V was pared by 4 bases and J by 7 bases, with 10 bases between. Germline V gene lookup returns CDR1 SNHLY and CDR2 FYNNEI. CDR3 coding DNA: TGTGCCAGCAGTGTGGGGGCTGGTGGCTACACCTTC. Protein: CASSVGAGGYTF.